The 20 T cell receptor beta chains given below trace back to one sample, sequenced in a study of identical twins. TCRdb used MiXCR to reprocess the 5' RACE reads, holding one entry per CDR3 protein. This sample yields around 140,000 distinct CDR3 sequences, of which under 4.5% are seen a single time; around 8.1% belongs to the top ten. The sample was memory T cells sorted from blood. The receptors stem from a man aged 18 to 35 in good health.

There are many counts of this clonotype. The chain combines TRBV2 with TRBJ1-5; D ambiguous. CDR3 length equals 14 residues. V was shortened by 2 bases and J by 7 bases, with 12 bases between the two germline ends. In germline, CDR1 is SNHLY, CDR2 FYNNEI. The CDR3 spells CASSELDIDQPQHF. In nucleotides, the CDR3 is TGTGCCAGCAGTGAACTAGACATTGACCAGCCCCAGCATTTT.

This clonotype occurred many times. V is TRBV20-1 and J is TRBJ2-2, with 11 bases lining up with TRBD2. This CDR3 is built from 17 residues. Germline-derived CDR1 and CDR2 are DFQATT and SNEGSKA (reference sequence). V shed 0 bases and J 0 bases; nucleotides not matched to a gene: 3. CDR3 in DNA: TGCAGTGCTAGAGACTTAGCGGGAGGGCCGAACACCGGGGAGCTGTTTTTT. It translates to CSARDLAGGPNTGELFF.

This clonotype was detected only a few times. The chain couples TRBV5-1 to TRBJ2-1, with 8 bases that match TRBD2. V gave up 6 bases and J gave up 5 bases; unmatched junction bases: 10. This CDR3 contains 15 residues. Germline CDR1 and CDR2: SGHRS and YFSETQ. In DNA, the CDR3 is TGCGCCAGCACCCCAGCGGGAGCGCCCCACAATGAGCAGTTCTTC. Its protein product is CASTPAGAPHNEQFF.

The V gene is TRBV18, the J gene TRBJ1-1; TRBD1 might be the D (6 bases). V lost 2 bases and J 0 bases, leaving 10 bases between the germline ends. CDR1 KGHSH and CDR2 LQKENI come from the germline V gene. This CDR3 contains 15 residues. The CDR3 nucleotides read TGTGCCAGCTCACCATCGGGGGGCGTGAACACTGAAGCTTTCTTT. Its protein product is CASSPSGGVNTEAFF. Combining the CDR3 with reference TRBV18 and TRBJ1-1 gives the whole variable domain NAGVMQNPRHLVRRRGQEARLRCSPMKGHSHVYWYRQLPEEGLKFMVYLQKENIIDESGMPKERFSAEFPKEGPSILRIQQVVRGDSAAYFCASSPSGGVNTEAFFGQGTRLTVV.

This clonotype was recorded many times. This rearrangement joins TRBV4-2 to TRBJ2-3; the D gene is possibly TRBD1 (6 bases). The CDR3 totals 13 residues. Looked up from germline, CDR1 is LGHNA and CDR2 is YNFKEQ. Deletions cut 0 bases from V and 6 bases from J, with 7 bases between. The chain's CDR3 is CASSQEDRDTQYF. As DNA, the CDR3 is TGTGCCAGCAGCCAAGAAGACAGGGATACGCAGTATTTT.

The chain employs TRBV30 and TRBJ2-1, with 15 bases that match TRBD2. Trimming removed 7 bases from V and 8 bases from J; junction bases left unmatched: 15. The V gene's germline CDR1 is GTSNPN and CDR2 SVGIG (reference sequence). This CDR3 region has 17 residues. The CDR3 nucleotides read TGTGCCTTAAGATTAGGGGGACTAGCGGGAGGTCCCGATGAGCAGTTCTTC. Translating gives CALRLGGLAGGPDEQFF.

This clonotype was found many times. The V call is TRBV16, the J call TRBJ2-2, with 9 bases matching TRBD1. J was trimmed by 1 base and V by 2 bases; bases with no gene match: 2. Germline assignment: CDR1 KGHSY and CDR2 FQNENV. This CDR3 spans 16 amino acids. CDR3 sequence reads: CASSQQGQGNTGELFF. CDR3 DNA sequence: TGTGCCAGCAGCCAACAGGGACAGGGGAACACCGGGGAGCTGTTTTTT.

This clonotype was picked up many times. The chain links TRBV5-1 to TRBJ1-2, with a possible D match to TRBD1 (6 bases). This CDR3 region has 15 residues. The germline V and J ends were trimmed by 0 bases and 4 bases, with 13 bases remaining between them. CDR1 and CDR2 (germline): SGHRS, YFSETQ. The CDR3 loop reads CASSLAAGDIYGYTF. In nucleotides, the CDR3 is TGCGCCAGCAGCTTGGCCGCGGGGGACATCTATGGCTACACCTTC.

Ten or more counts support this clonotype. This rearrangement joins TRBV11-2 to TRBJ2-3; the match to TRBD1 covers 9 bases. Germline CDR1 and CDR2: SGHAT and FQNNGV. V gave up 5 bases and J gave up 1 base; unmatched junction bases: 13. The CDR3 extends over 18 amino acids. For the CDR3, the DNA is TGTGCCAGCAGCCCAATCACAGGGGGCAGAAGACGCACAGATACGCAGTATTTT. It translates to CASSPITGGRRRTDTQYF.

This clonotype was seen at least ten times. The chain uses TRBV5-5 and TRBJ2-1; the D gene is possibly TRBD2 (5 bases). Germline CDR1 and CDR2: SGHKS and YYEKEE (reference sequence). The V end was cut by 4 bases, the J end by 7 bases, with 15 bases between. The CDR3 covers 14 residues. The CDR3 DNA reads as TGTGCCAGCAGCGTGGTGCCCGGGGAGAATGAGCAGTTCTTC. This translates into CASSVVPGENEQFF. The full variable domain, completed using reference TRBV5-5 and TRBJ2-1, is DAGVTQSPTHLIKTRGQQVTLRCSPISGHKSVSWYQQVLGQGPQFIFQYYEKEERGRGNFPDRFSARQFPNYSSELNVNALLLGDSALYLCASSVVPGENEQFFGPGTRLTVL.

This clonotype was counted a few times. The rearrangement links TRBV12-5 to TRBJ2-5; either TRBD1 or TRBD2 may fit D (5 bases each). This CDR3 region has 13 residues. V gave up 1 base and J gave up 4 bases, with 7 bases separating them. CDR1 is LGHNT, CDR2 FRNRAP, per germline. CDR3 nucleotide sequence: TGTGCTAGTGGTTTGGGGGACGGAGAGACCCAGTACTTC. It codes for CASGLGDGETQYF.

This clonotype appeared many times. The rearrangement uses TRBV5-1 and TRBJ2-5, with D perhaps matching TRBD2 (6 bases). The CDR3 loop spans 13 amino acids. Germline V gene lookup returns CDR1 SGHRS and CDR2 YFSETQ. The V end was cut by 0 bases, the J end by 10 bases, with 13 bases between. CDR3 protein: CASSLVDRGVQYF. The CDR3 DNA reads as TGCGCCAGCAGCTTGGTGGACCGCGGGGTCCAGTACTTC. The whole variable domain, remainder taken from reference TRBV5-1 and TRBJ2-5, is KAGVTQTPRYLIKTRGQQVTLSCSPISGHRSVSWYQQTPGQGLQFLFEYFSETQRNKGNFPGRFSGRQFSNSRSEMNVSTLELGDSALYLCASSLVDRGVQYFGPGTRLLVL.

This clonotype has a count of ten or more. V gene TRBV7-3 combines with J gene TRBJ2-3; D unclear. V was cut by 2 bases and J by 3 bases, with 9 bases left in between. CDR1 and CDR2 from the germline V gene are SGHTA and FQGTGA. The CDR3 totals 14 residues. The CDR3 coding sequence is TGTGCCAGCAGCTTAGGCGAATGGACAGATACGCAGTATTTT. Its translation is CASSLGEWTDTQYF.

This clonotype was picked up many times. The rearrangement joins TRBV3-1 to TRBJ2-3; 8 bases map to TRBD1. V gave up 4 bases and J gave up 4 bases; unmatched junction bases: 7. The CDR3 is made up of 15 amino acids. Germline CDR1 is LGHDT and CDR2 is YNNKEL (reference sequence). The CDR3 here is CASSLGQGIPDTQYF. The CDR3 DNA reads as TGTGCCAGCAGCCTCGGACAGGGAATTCCAGATACGCAGTATTTT.

The genes are TRBV15 and TRBJ1-6; perhaps TRBD1 as D (5 bases). CDR1 LNHNV and CDR2 YYDKDF come from the germline V gene (reference sequence). V lost 0 bases, J lost 6 bases, and 9 bases lay in between. This CDR3 comprises 15 residues. CDR3 nucleotides: TGTGCCACCAGCAGAGACGGGGGGAGTAATTCACCCCTCCACTTT. The encoded protein is CATSRDGGSNSPLHF.

This clonotype was counted many times. The V call is TRBV24-1, the J call TRBJ2-1; 12 nucleotides agree with TRBD2. The germline CDR1 and CDR2 sequences are KGHDR and SFDVKD. V shed 4 bases, J shed 4 bases, and the junction held 4 bases outside the gene matches. The CDR3 loop spans 16 amino acids. In DNA form, the CDR3 reads TGTGCCACCAGTGACCGACTAGCGGGAGTATACAATGAGCAGTTCTTC. It yields the protein CATSDRLAGVYNEQFF.

This clonotype was counted ten times or more. For the CDR3, the DNA is TGCGCCAGCAGCTTGGGGACAGACGGGGCCCCCCGCTACGAGCAGTACTTC. Its protein product is CASSLGTDGAPRYEQYF. V gene TRBV5-1 combines with J gene TRBJ2-7; tentatively, D is TRBD1 (6 bases). This CDR3 contains 17 residues. Germline lookup yields CDR1 SGHRS and CDR2 YFSETQ. Between the trimmed V and J ends, which lost 0 bases and 3 bases, there was a span of 19 bases.

This clonotype has at least ten counts. CDR3 in amino acids: CSGQGDGYTF. The CDR3 nucleotides are TGCAGCGGACAGGGGGATGGCTACACCTTC. This sequence joins TRBV29-1 and TRBJ1-2, with 9 nucleotides matching TRBD1. This CDR3 region has 10 residues. CDR1 is SQVTM, CDR2 ANQGSEA, per germline. The junction had 0 bases not matched to a gene; V was cut back by 7 bases and J by 6 bases.

The sample holds many counts of this clonotype. The chain is built from TRBV21-1 and TRBJ1-1; the table names TRBD1, a call not compared with the DNA. TRBV21-1 is recorded as a pseudogene. This CDR3 is built from 15 residues. CDR3 in amino acids: CASSNYGRGDTEAFF. The CDR3 DNA follows: TGTGCCAGCAGCAATTACGGGAGAGGAGACACTGAAGCTTTCTTT.

This clonotype appeared many times. The genes are TRBV12-3 or TRBV12-4 and TRBJ2-1; D gene uncertain. Trimming cost V 2 bases and J 10 bases, with 9 bases left between them. The CDR3 extends over 12 amino acids. CDR3 in amino acids: CASSLLRKEQFF. CDR3 in DNA: TGTGCCAGCAGTTTACTTCGAAAAGAGCAGTTCTTC.